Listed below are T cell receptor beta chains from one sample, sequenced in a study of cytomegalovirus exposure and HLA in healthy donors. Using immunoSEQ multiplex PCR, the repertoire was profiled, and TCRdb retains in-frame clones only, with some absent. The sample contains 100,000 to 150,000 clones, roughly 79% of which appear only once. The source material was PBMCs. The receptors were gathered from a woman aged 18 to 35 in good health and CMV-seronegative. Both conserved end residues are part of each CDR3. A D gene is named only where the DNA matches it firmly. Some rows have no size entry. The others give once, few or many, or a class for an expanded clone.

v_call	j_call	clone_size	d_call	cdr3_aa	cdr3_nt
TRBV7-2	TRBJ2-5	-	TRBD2	CASSFPGRAETQYF	TGTGCCAGCAGCTTCCCGGGGAGGGCGGAGACCCAGTACTTC
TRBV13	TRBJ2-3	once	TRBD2	CASSPGLAGYTDTQYF	TGTGCCAGCAGCCCGGGACTAGCGGGATATACAGATACGCAGTATTTT
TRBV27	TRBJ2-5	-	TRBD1	CASSFGTGTETQYF	TGTGCCAGCAGTTTCGGGACAGGGACAGAGACCCAGTACTTC
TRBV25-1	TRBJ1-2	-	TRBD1	CASSESGTGVSWTF	TGTGCCAGCAGTGAATCTGGGACAGGGGTTTCGTGGACCTTC
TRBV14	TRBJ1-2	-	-	CASSQGVEAGYGYTF	TGTGCCAGCAGCCAAGGAGTGGAGGCAGGCTATGGCTACACCTTC
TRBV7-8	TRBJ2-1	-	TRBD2	CASSLAAGTSTEFF	TGTGCCAGCAGCTTAGCGGCCGGGACTAGCACGGAGTTCTTC
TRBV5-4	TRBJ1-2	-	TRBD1	CASSTKGAIIGGYTF	TGTGCCAGCAGCACCAAGGGGGCCATTATCGGTGGCTACACCTTC
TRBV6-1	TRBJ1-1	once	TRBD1	CATSTGKNTEAFF	TGTGCCACCTCGACAGGGAAGAACACTGAAGCTTTCTTT
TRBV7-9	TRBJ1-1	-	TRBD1	CASSPWTGQNTEAFF	TGTGCCAGCAGCCCCTGGACAGGGCAAAACACTGAAGCTTTCTTT
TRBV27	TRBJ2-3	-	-	CASSLGLQDTQYF	TGTGCCAGCAGCCTTGGACTCCAGGATACGCAGTATTTT
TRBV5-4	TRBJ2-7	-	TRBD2	CASGLAGGSYEQYF	TGTGCCAGCGGTCTAGCGGGAGGCTCCTACGAGCAGTACTTC
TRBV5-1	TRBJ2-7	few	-	CASSFGGDLQGEQYF	TGCGCCAGCAGCTTCGGCGGGGACCTCCAAGGCGAGCAGTACTTC
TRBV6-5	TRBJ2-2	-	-	CASSRTVNTGELFF	TGTGCCAGCAGTCGGACTGTGAACACCGGGGAGCTGTTTTTT
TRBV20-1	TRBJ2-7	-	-	CSAVGLAGPKF	TGCAGTGCCGTGGGACTGGCTGGCCCTAAATTT
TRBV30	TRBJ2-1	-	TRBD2	CAWSVGAGGSDEQFF	TGTGCCTGGAGTGTAGGGGCGGGAGGCTCGGATGAGCAGTTCTTC
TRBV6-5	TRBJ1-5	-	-	CASSFTASSNQPQHF	TGTGCCAGCAGTTTCACAGCCAGTAGCAATCAGCCCCAGCATTTT
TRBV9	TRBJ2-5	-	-	CASSAGGQGVGETQYF	TGTGCCAGCAGCGCCGGGGGGCAGGGAGTGGGGGAGACCCAGTACTTC
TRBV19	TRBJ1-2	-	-	CATSRAAAGYGYTF	TGTGCCACCTCGAGGGCGGCTGCCGGCTATGGCTACACCTTC
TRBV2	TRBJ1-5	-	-	CASSGREAQHF	TGTGCCAGCAGTGGGAGGGAGGCCCAGCATTTT
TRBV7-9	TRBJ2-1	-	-	CASSLARMGADEQFF	TGTGCCAGCAGCTTAGCGCGGATGGGAGCTGATGAGCAGTTCTTC
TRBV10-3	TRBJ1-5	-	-	CAISQGSEQPQHF	TGTGCCATCAGTCAGGGCTCCGAACAGCCCCAGCATTTT
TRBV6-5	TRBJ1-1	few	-	CATGDPVAPEAFF	TGTGCCACCGGAGACCCGGTAGCTCCTGAAGCTTTCTTT
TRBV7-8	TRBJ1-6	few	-	CASSLAGAEARSPLHF	TGTGCCAGCAGCTTAGCGGGGGCCGAGGCCCGGTCACCCCTCCACTTT
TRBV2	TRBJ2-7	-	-	CASSRENFSRGEQYF	TGTGCCAGCAGTAGGGAGAACTTCTCTAGAGGCGAGCAGTACTTC
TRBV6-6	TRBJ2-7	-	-	CASTGPGVAEQYF	TGTGCCAGCACGGGGCCAGGGGTGGCCGAGCAGTACTTC
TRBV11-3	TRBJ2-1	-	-	CASSLGAGGGNEQFF	TGTGCCAGCAGCTTAGGGGCCGGGGGAGGCAATGAGCAGTTCTTC
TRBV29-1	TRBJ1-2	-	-	CSVRDLNYGYTF	TGCAGCGTCCGAGATTTAAACTATGGCTACACCTTC
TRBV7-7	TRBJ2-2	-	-	CASSLSRDTGELFF	TGTGCCAGCAGCCTGTCGAGGGACACCGGGGAGCTGTTTTTT
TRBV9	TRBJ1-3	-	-	CASSVGGRMGLSGNTIYF	TGTGCCAGCAGCGTAGGGGGCAGGATGGGACTCTCTGGAAACACCATATATTTT
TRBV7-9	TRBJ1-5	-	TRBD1	CASSLGQGGQPQHF	TGCGCCAGCAGCCTGGGACAGGGCGGCCAGCCCCAGCATTTT
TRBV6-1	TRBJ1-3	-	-	CATGGPGSSGNTIYF	TGTGCCACCGGGGGACCAGGGAGCTCTGGAAACACCATATATTTT
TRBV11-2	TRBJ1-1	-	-	CASSWDTQGTEAFF	TGTGCCAGCAGCTGGGACACCCAAGGCACTGAAGCTTTCTTT
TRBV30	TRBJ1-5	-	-	CAWSVRGNQPQHF	TGTGCCTGGAGTGTCAGGGGCAATCAGCCCCAGCATTTT
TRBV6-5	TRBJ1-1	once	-	CASSYTRTVKTEAFF	TGTGCCAGCAGTTACACCCGGACAGTGAAAACTGAAGCTTTCTTT
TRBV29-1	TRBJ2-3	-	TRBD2	CSVGGSGDTDTQYF	TGCAGCGTCGGTGGTAGCGGGGACACAGATACGCAGTATTTT
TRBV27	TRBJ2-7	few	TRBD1	CASSLGDRDYEQYF	TGTGCCAGCAGTTTGGGGGACAGGGACTACGAGCAGTACTTC
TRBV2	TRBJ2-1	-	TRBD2	CASRSPGLGEQFF	TGTGCCAGCAGGTCACCGGGACTAGGTGAGCAGTTCTTC
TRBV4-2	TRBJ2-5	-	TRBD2	CASGTSGKETQYF	TGTGCCAGTGGGACTAGCGGGAAAGAGACCCAGTACTTC
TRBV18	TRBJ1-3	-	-	CASSPKAGPGNTIYF	TGTGCCAGCTCACCAAAGGCGGGACCTGGAAACACCATATATTTT
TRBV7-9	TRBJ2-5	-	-	CASSPSQAETQYF	TGTGCCAGCAGCCCGTCCCAGGCAGAGACCCAGTACTTC
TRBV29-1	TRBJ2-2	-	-	CSVRAGELFF	TGCAGCGTAAGAGCCGGGGAGCTGTTTTTT
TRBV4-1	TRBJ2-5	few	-	CASSQGSPAARETQYF	TGCGCCAGCAGCCAAGGATCCCCAGCGGCCCGGGAGACCCAGTACTTC